The 32 T cell receptor beta chains below were found in one sample sequenced in a study of immune evolution from preneoplasia to lung adenocarcinoma. Only in-frame clones appear in the TCRdb table, and some are missing; sequencing was by immunoSEQ multiplex PCR. The sample lists roughly 7,800 clones; around 83% were seen once. Sequencing was carried out using FFPE minimally invasive lung adenocarcinoma tissue. The receptors here all came from a person aged 70 to 79 with lung adenocarcinoma.

The chain is built from TRBV29-1 and TRBJ1-2; D not resolved. The CDR3 has 13 amino acids. The germline gives CDR1 SQVTM, CDR2 ANQGSEA. The V gene lost 1 base and the J gene lost 5 bases, with 11 bases spanning the gap. The CDR3 protein is CSVEGEGRYGYTF. As DNA, the CDR3 is TGCAGCGTTGAAGGGGAAGGGAGATATGGCTACACCTTC.

J is TRBJ1-1 and V is TRBV30; no clear D gene. This CDR3 contains 14 residues. From germline, CDR1 is GTSNPN and CDR2 SVGIG (reference sequence). The V gene lost 1 base and the J gene lost 5 bases, with 14 bases spanning the gap. This chain's CDR3 is CAWSGLGLRTEAFF. The CDR3 bases are TGTGCCTGGAGTGGACTCGGGCTGAGGACTGAAGCTTTCTTT.

V and J are TRBV7-2 and TRBJ2-7, with a possible D match to TRBD2 (6 bases). Germline CDR1 SGHTA, CDR2 FQGNSA. The CDR3 sequence is 15 residues long. V lost 4 bases and J 4 bases, leaving 17 bases between the germline ends. CDR3 in DNA: TGTGCCAGCAGCTCCCTGGGTAGCGGAGGGTACGAGCAGTACTTC. It translates to CASSSLGSGGYEQYF.

The chain combines TRBV12-2 with TRBJ1-5. TRBV12-2 is tagged as a pseudogene. There are 17 residues in the CDR3. CDR3 loop: CASRLERAGTGNQPQHF. CDR3 coding DNA: TGTGCAAGTCGCTTAGAAAGGGCGGGGACGGGCAATCAGCCCCAGCATTTT.

This clone came up once. The chain joins TRBV5-6 to TRBJ2-5, with 12 bases that match TRBD2. Germline loops: CDR1 SGHDT, CDR2 YYEEEE. CDR3 length equals 15 residues. V lost 4 bases to trimming and J lost 2 bases; unmatched junction nucleotides: 3. The CDR3 region is CASSPLAGGQETQYF. DNA for the CDR3: TGTGCCAGCAGCCCGCTAGCGGGGGGGCAAGAGACCCAGTACTTC. Full variable domain (rest looked up from reference TRBV5-6 and TRBJ2-5): DAGVTQSPTHLIKTRGQQVTLRCSPKSGHDTVSWYQQALGQGPQFIFQYYEEEERQRGNFPDRFSGHQFPNYSSELNVNALLLGDSALYLCASSPLAGGQETQYFGPGTRLLVL.

CDR3 sequence reads: CASSYSLDGRRSPLHF. The DNA for the CDR3 is TGTGCCAGCAGTTATTCCCTGGACGGACGGAGGTCACCCCTCCACTTT. The chain has TRBV6-6 and TRBJ1-6; D is unresolved. Deletions cut 3 bases from V and 10 bases from J, with 19 bases between. This CDR3 has 16 residues. The germline CDR1 and CDR2 sequences are MNHNY and SVGAGI (reference sequence).

V gene TRBV7-9 combines with J gene TRBJ1-5; no definite D call. V lost 1 base and J lost 2, with 6 bases in between. Germline lookup yields CDR1 SEHNR and CDR2 FQNEAQ (reference sequence). CDR3 size: 14 residues. The CDR3 region is CASSLESGNQPQHF. In nucleotides, the CDR3 is TGTGCCAGCAGCTTAGAGTCGGGCAATCAGCCCCAGCATTTT.

The chain combines TRBV28 with TRBJ2-7; 7 bases fit TRBD1. Germline trimming cut 5 bases from V and 0 bases from J; bases unmatched to any gene: 13. Germline V gene lookup returns CDR1 MDHEN and CDR2 SYDVKM. The CDR3 has 17 amino acids. CDR3 DNA: TGTGCCAGCAGTGTCACAGGGGCCCTTATTAGCTCCTACGAGCAGTACTTC. Its protein is CASSVTGALISSYEQYF.

The gene calls are TRBV4-2 and TRBJ2-3; D ambiguous. Trimming took off 0 bases at V and 4 bases at J, with 11 bases between the two ends. This CDR3 comprises 15 residues. Germline CDR1 and CDR2: LGHNA and YNFKEQ. The CDR3: CASSQDSIGADTQYF. The CDR3 nucleotides read TGTGCCAGCAGCCAAGATTCGATCGGAGCAGATACGCAGTATTTT.

The chain has TRBV7-2 and TRBJ2-1; D remains ambiguous. The CDR3 is 15 residues long. Trimming pared 0 bases from V and 6 bases from J, leaving 12 bases between. CDR1 is SGHTA, CDR2 FQGNSA, per germline. In DNA form, the CDR3 reads TGTGCCAGCAGCTTAGCTGGGCCGGTAGGCAATGAGCAGTTCTTC. It yields the protein CASSLAGPVGNEQFF.

The chain has TRBV11-2 and TRBJ2-5; no firm D call. Germline V gives CDR1 SGHAT, CDR2 FQNNGV. Trimming left V 2 bases short and J 3 bases short, with 4 bases between. CDR3 length: 12 residues. CDR3 sequence (DNA): TGTGCCAGCAGCTTACAGGAAGAGACCCAGTACTTC. It codes for CASSLQEETQYF. The entire variable domain, with the rest obtained from reference TRBV11-2 and TRBJ2-5, is as follows: EAGVAQSPRYKIIEKRQSVAFWCNPISGHATLYWYQQILGQGPKLLIQFQNNGVVDDSQLPKDRFSAERLKGVDSTLKIQPAKLEDSAVYLCASSLQEETQYFGPGTRLLVL.

This chain joins TRBV29-1 and TRBJ2-1; TRBD2 agrees at 15 bases. Trimming at V came to 3 bases and at J to 10 bases, leaving 10 bases not matched to a gene. The CDR3 consists of 16 residues. Germline V gene data show CDR1 as SQVTM and CDR2 as ANQGSEA. The CDR3 nucleotides read TGCAGCGTTGATCCCGGGACTAGCGGGAGGTTTAGCGAGCAGTTCTTC. Translating gives CSVDPGTSGRFSEQFF.

This chain links TRBV11-2 with TRBJ2-7; TRBD1 agrees at 7 bases. The length of the CDR3 is 15 residues. In germline, CDR1 is SGHAT, CDR2 FQNNGV. V lost 1 base to trimming and J lost 3 bases; unmatched junction nucleotides: 6. CDR3 region: CASSLGPGQHYEQYF. CDR3 bases: TGTGCCAGCAGCTTAGGACCGGGACAGCACTACGAGCAGTACTTC.

The rearrangement joins TRBV6-5 to TRBJ2-1; 12 nucleotides agree with TRBD2. The CDR3 length is 13 residues. CDR1 and CDR2 from the germline V gene are MNHEY and SVGAGI. J was trimmed by 9 bases and V by 7 bases; bases with no gene match: 4. The CDR3 sequence: CASTSGGAVEQFF. In DNA form, the CDR3 reads TGTGCCAGCACTAGCGGGGGGGCTGTTGAGCAGTTCTTC.

CDR3 protein: CASRLTTSGRGVADTQYF. The CDR3 DNA follows: TGTGCAAGTCGCTTAACGACTAGCGGGAGGGGAGTGGCGGATACGCAGTATTTT. The chain recombines TRBV12-2 with TRBJ2-3; TRBD2 is the table's D call and was not checked against the DNA. TRBV12-2 is classified as a pseudogene. This CDR3 region has 18 residues.

The chain recombines TRBV13 with TRBJ2-7; possibly TRBD2 for D (5 bases). The CDR3 spans 13 residues. The V gene's germline CDR1 is PRHDT and CDR2 FYEKMQ (reference sequence). Trimming removed 5 bases from V and 7 bases from J, with 15 bases in between. DNA of the CDR3: TGTGCCAGCAGCCCCGTAGGACTGGGGGAGCAGTACTTC. Translated: CASSPVGLGEQYF. Together with reference TRBV13 and TRBJ2-7, the CDR3 gives the full variable domain: AAGVIQSPRHLIKEKRETATLKCYPIPRHDTVYWYQQGPGQDPQFLISFYEKMQSDKGSIPDRFSAQQFSDYHSELNMSSLELGDSALYFCASSPVGLGEQYFGPGTRLTVT.

The rearrangement joins TRBV6-1 to TRBJ2-7; D remains unclear. Trimming took off 8 bases at V and 0 bases at J, with 14 bases between the two ends. The germline V gene has CDR1 MNHNS and CDR2 SASEGT. The CDR3 has 14 residues. The CDR3 DNA reads TGTGCCAGCTCGTTGACGACGGGCTCCTACGAGCAGTACTTC. Residues: CASSLTTGSYEQYF.

J is TRBJ1-5 and V is TRBV27; D not certain. The CDR3 totals 13 residues. CDR1 and CDR2 (germline): MNHEY, SMNVEV (reference sequence). V was pared by 4 bases and J by 0 bases, with 4 bases between. CDR3 sequence: CASSWGSNQPQHF. The CDR3 DNA follows: TGTGCCAGCAGTTGGGGTAGCAATCAGCCCCAGCATTTT.

This clone was recorded once. The J gene is TRBJ2-2, the V gene TRBV6-1; D perhaps matches TRBD2 (5 bases). V was cut by 6 bases and J by 7 bases, with 15 bases left in between. The germline V gene has CDR1 MNHNS and CDR2 SASEGT. The CDR3 runs to 14 residues. In nucleotides, the CDR3 is TGTGCCAGCAGGGCTGCCCGGGGTGGCGGGGAGCTGTTTTTT. It yields the protein CASRAARGGGELFF.

Only one count was recorded for this clone. The CDR3 here is CASSTGAKSNEKLFF. In DNA, the CDR3 is TGTGCCAGCAGCACAGGGGCAAAATCTAATGAAAAACTGTTTTTT. The rearrangement links TRBV9 to TRBJ1-4, with 7 bases aligning to TRBD1. CDR3 length: 15 amino acids. J was trimmed by 3 bases and V by 4 bases; bases with no gene match: 6. Germline lookup yields CDR1 SGDLS and CDR2 YYNGEE. Based on the CDR3 plus reference TRBV9 and TRBJ1-4, the full variable domain is DSGVTQTPKHLITATGQRVTLRCSPRSGDLSVYWYQQSLDQGLQFLIQYYNGEERAKGNILERFSAQQFPDLHSELNLSSLELGDSALYFCASSTGAKSNEKLFFGSGTQLSVL.

The V and J genes are TRBV9 and TRBJ2-7; no clear D. Germline V gene lookup returns CDR1 SGDLS and CDR2 YYNGEE. The V and J ends lost 0 bases and 3 bases respectively, with 13 bases between them. This CDR3 is 15 amino acids long. In nucleotides, the CDR3 is TGTGCCAGCAGCGTAGCGCCAGGTACGAACTACGAGCAGTACTTC. It specifies CASSVAPGTNYEQYF.

The sample holds one count of this clone. This chain joins TRBV19 and TRBJ2-7; D not resolved. The CDR3 is 11 residues long. Germline assignment: CDR1 LNHDA and CDR2 SQIVND (reference sequence). V was clipped by 6 bases and J by 5 bases, with 8 bases between them. The CDR3 protein is CASRGPHEQYF. CDR3 sequence (DNA): TGTGCCAGTAGAGGGCCACACGAGCAGTACTTC.

The rearrangement uses TRBV4-1 and TRBJ2-5; D unresolved. V was pared by 6 bases and J by 5 bases, with 13 bases between. There are 13 residues in the CDR3. Germline V gene data show CDR1 as MGHRA and CDR2 as YSYEKL. As DNA, the CDR3 is TGCGCCAGCAGTCGTTTAGTGGGCGAGACCCAGTACTTC. Protein: CASSRLVGETQYF.

The chain uses TRBV29-1 and TRBJ2-2, with 9 bases lining up with TRBD2. V shed 7 bases and J 5 bases; nucleotides not matched to a gene: 8. The CDR3 is made up of 14 amino acids. Germline lookup yields CDR1 SQVTM and CDR2 ANQGSEA. The CDR3 coding sequence is TGCAGCGCTCGCGGGAGGGCGGGGACCGGGGAGCTGTTTTTT. Protein sequence: CSARGRAGTGELFF.

The chain joins TRBV29-1 to TRBJ1-2, with 7 bases lining up with TRBD1. The CDR3 is 14 amino acids. The V gene's germline CDR1 is SQVTM and CDR2 ANQGSEA. The V gene end was trimmed by 6 bases and the J gene end by 4 bases; junction bases not matched to a gene: 11. As DNA, the CDR3 is TGCAGCGTGGCTGGCAGGGGGGCGGGCTATGGCTACACCTTC. It codes for CSVAGRGAGYGYTF.

The chain uses TRBV11-3 and TRBJ2-2; D perhaps matches TRBD1 (5 bases). Trimming took 2 bases from V and 7 from J, leaving 5 bases between them. This CDR3 has 12 amino acids. CDR1 is SGHNT and CDR2 is YENEEA in the germline V gene. The CDR3 nucleotides are TGTGCCAGCAGCTTACAGGGCGGGGAGCTGTTTTTT. Its translation is CASSLQGGELFF.

V gene TRBV5-4 combines with J gene TRBJ1-6, with 8 bases identical to TRBD1. The CDR3 totals 16 residues. Trimming removed 0 bases from V and 9 bases from J; junction bases left unmatched: 8. Germline assignment: CDR1 SGHNT and CDR2 YYREEE (reference sequence). The CDR3: CASSLDGRGLGSPLHF. DNA for the CDR3: TGTGCCAGCAGCTTGGACGGCAGGGGGCTGGGTTCACCCCTCCACTTT.

The V gene is TRBV10-3, the J gene TRBJ2-7; D remains ambiguous. The V and J ends lost 4 bases and 3 bases respectively, with 22 bases between them. From germline, CDR1 is ENHRY and CDR2 SYGVKD. The CDR3 runs 17 residues. CDR3 residues: CAISGSDGTSLFYEQYF. As DNA, the CDR3 is TGTGCCATCAGTGGCTCCGACGGCACCAGCCTGTTCTACGAGCAGTACTTC.

This chain connects TRBV5-8 to TRBJ2-5; D is undetermined. CDR1 is SGHTS, CDR2 YDEGEE, per germline. V shed 5 bases and J shed 2 bases, with 10 bases lying between them. CDR3 length: 13 residues. The CDR3 protein is CASSRLIQETQYF. In DNA form, the CDR3 reads TGTGCCAGCAGTCGACTTATACAAGAGACCCAGTACTTC.

The CDR3 DNA follows: TGTGCCTGGAGTGTACCGGGACAGGGGAGGAGAGAAGGGGGCTACACCTTC. Translating gives CAWSVPGQGRREGGYTF. V is TRBV30 and J is TRBJ1-2; 10 bases align to TRBD1. CDR3 length equals 17 residues. V gave up 0 bases and J gave up 8 bases; unmatched junction bases: 15. Germline assignment: CDR1 GTSNPN and CDR2 SVGIG (reference sequence).

The CDR3 sequence is CASSVGQGAAGANVLTF. In DNA, the CDR3 is TGCGCCAGCAGCGTGGGACAGGGGGCAGCTGGGGCCAACGTCCTGACTTTC. The rearrangement joins TRBV5-1 to TRBJ2-6, with 12 bases lining up with TRBD1. The junction had 4 bases not matched to a gene; V was cut back by 4 bases and J by 2 bases. This CDR3 comprises 17 residues. Germline V lookup: CDR1 SGHRS, CDR2 YFSETQ. The full variable domain, its missing parts supplied by reference TRBV5-1 and TRBJ2-6, is KAGVTQTPRYLIKTRGQQVTLSCSPISGHRSVSWYQQTPGQGLQFLFEYFSETQRNKGNFPGRFSGRQFSNSRSEMNVSTLELGDSALYLCASSVGQGAAGANVLTFGAGSRLTVL.

This chain connects TRBV5-4 to TRBJ2-7, with D unresolved. Germline CDR1 reads SGHNT; CDR2 reads YYREEE (reference sequence). This CDR3 has 14 residues. V shed 1 base and J shed 2 bases, with 10 bases lying between them. CDR3 amino acids: CASSLSGLTYEQYF. CDR3 sequence (DNA): TGTGCCAGCAGCTTGTCAGGCCTCACCTACGAGCAGTACTTC.